The 26 T cell receptor beta chains listed next were all sequenced from one sample in a study of blood T cell repertoires in COVID-19. Method: immunoSEQ multiplex PCR; TCRdb's copy keeps in-frame clones and lacks some. The table shows just over 650,000 clones, with around 89% occurring only once. Material: peripheral blood. The receptors derive from a woman aged 18-30 years with acute or convalescent COVID-19.

The rearrangement joins TRBV7-2 to TRBJ1-2, with 7 bases lining up with TRBD1. Trimming took 5 bases from V and 7 from J; bases not matched to a gene: 10. Germline V CDR1 and CDR2: SGHTA, FQGNSA. This CDR3 is built from 14 residues. The CDR3 loop reads CASSVGGGPGGYTF. In DNA form, the CDR3 reads TGTGCCAGCAGCGTAGGAGGGGGCCCTGGTGGCTACACCTTC.

For the CDR3, the DNA is TGTGCCAGTGACAGGAGAATGAACACTGAAGCTTTCTTT. It codes for CASDRRMNTEAFF. The chain recombines TRBV15 with TRBJ1-1; a weak D match, TRBD1 (6 bases). Germline CDR1 and CDR2: LNHNV and YYDKDF (reference sequence). CDR3 length: 13 residues. The germline V and J ends were trimmed by 10 bases and 0 bases, with 12 bases remaining between them.

The gene calls are TRBV11-2 and TRBJ1-6, with TRBD1 matching over 8 bases. V lost 1 base to trimming and J lost 11 bases; unmatched junction nucleotides: 7. CDR3 length: 15 residues. From germline, CDR1 is SGHAT and CDR2 FQNNGV. Here the CDR3 reads CASSLARQGAPPLHF. The CDR3 region has the DNA TGTGCCAGCAGCTTAGCAAGGCAGGGGGCCCCACCCCTCCACTTT.

This clone was observed once. This same CDR3 is encoded by further DNA sequences in the sample. The V and J genes are TRBV6-5 and TRBJ1-5; TRBD1 matches 8 bases. The CDR3 extends over 13 amino acids. V was clipped by 5 bases and J by 4 bases; unmatched bases: 1. Germline V gene data show CDR1 as MNHEY and CDR2 as SVGAGI. CDR3 amino acids: CASSRTGNQPQHF. The CDR3 nucleotides are TGTGCCAGCAGTAGGACAGGGAATCAGCCCCAGCATTTT.

The V gene is TRBV14, the J gene TRBJ1-2; D not resolved. V lost 0 bases and J 7 bases, leaving 18 bases between the germline ends. This CDR3 comprises 16 residues. Germline V lookup: CDR1 SGHDN, CDR2 FVKESK. CDR3 sequence reads: CASSQEDGLLRGGYTF. The CDR3 bases are TGTGCCAGCAGCCAAGAAGATGGACTGCTTCGAGGTGGCTACACCTTC.

In this sample, this clone turned up a few times. The chain is built from TRBV6-5 and TRBJ2-7, with D possibly TRBD1 on 6 matching bases. Germline loops: CDR1 MNHEY, CDR2 SVGAGI. This CDR3 has 13 amino acids. V lost 3 bases to trimming and J lost 6 bases, with 12 bases between them. The CDR3 region is CASSYRDIREQYF. The DNA for the CDR3 is TGTGCCAGCAGTTATAGGGACATCCGCGAGCAGTACTTC.

The genes are TRBV6-6 and TRBJ1-6; D unresolved. With 2 bases removed from V and 10 bases from J, the gap between germline ends came to 12 bases. CDR3 length: 14 amino acids. Germline loops: CDR1 MNHNY, CDR2 SVGAGI (reference sequence). The CDR3 is CASSYGVTRSPLHF. DNA of the CDR3: TGTGCCAGCAGTTACGGAGTCACACGCTCACCCCTCCACTTT.

This chain connects TRBV29-1 to TRBJ2-1, with 7 bases aligning to TRBD2. Trimming took 7 bases from V and 6 from J; bases not matched to a gene: 12. Germline CDR1 SQVTM, CDR2 ANQGSEA. The length of the CDR3 is 14 residues. CDR3 nucleotides: TGCAGCGGAAGCGGGACTTATAAAACCAATGAGCAGTTCTTC. Protein product: CSGSGTYKTNEQFF.

The chain joins TRBV9 to TRBJ2-1; D call uncertain. V lost 0 bases and J 0 bases, leaving 13 bases between the germline ends. The CDR3 consists of 17 residues. CDR1 and CDR2 (germline): SGDLS, YYNGEE. CDR3 residues: CASSVAKFESSYNEQFF. As DNA, the CDR3 is TGTGCCAGCAGCGTAGCTAAGTTTGAGAGCTCCTACAATGAGCAGTTCTTC.

The rearrangement uses TRBV28 and TRBJ1-5; D not resolved. V lost 2 bases, J lost 0 bases, and 5 bases lay in between. The CDR3 contains 14 residues. CDR1 and CDR2 (germline): MDHEN, SYDVKM. Written as DNA, the CDR3 is TGTGCCAGCAGTTTAGTTCGTAGCAATCAGCCCCAGCATTTT. Translating gives CASSLVRSNQPQHF.

The chain recombines TRBV6-5 with TRBJ1-1; perhaps TRBD1 as D (6 bases). Trimming left V 5 bases short and J 5 bases short, with 15 bases between. Germline assignment: CDR1 MNHEY and CDR2 SVGAGI. The CDR3 is made up of 14 amino acids. The CDR3 sequence: CASSNTGKGTEAFF. In nucleotides, the CDR3 is TGTGCCAGCAGTAACACAGGGAAGGGGACTGAAGCTTTCTTT.

CDR3 DNA: TGTGCCAGCACTCTACGGGGGACAGGGGGCGCCGAGCAGTACTTC. Protein: CASTLRGTGGAEQYF. This chain uses TRBV6-5 with TRBJ2-7; 12 bases are shared with TRBD1. This CDR3 contains 15 residues. V trimming: 7 bases; J trimming: 6 bases; junction bases outside the gene matches: 10. Germline V gives CDR1 MNHEY, CDR2 SVGAGI.

The chain has TRBV5-1 and TRBJ1-1; D is perhaps TRBD1 (6 bases). Germline lookup yields CDR1 SGHRS and CDR2 YFSETQ. CDR3 length: 15 residues. V gave up 2 bases and J gave up 1 base, with 12 bases separating them. Here the CDR3 DNA reads TGCGCCAGCAGCTTAGCCGGGACACAGAACACTGAAGCTTTCTTT. The encoded protein is CASSLAGTQNTEAFF.

The rearrangement joins TRBV4-1 to TRBJ1-6, with TRBD1 as a possible D gene (6 bases). This CDR3 has 17 amino acids. Germline loops: CDR1 MGHRA, CDR2 YSYEKL. V gave up 3 bases and J gave up 6 bases, with 18 bases separating them. CDR3 DNA: TGCGCCAGCAGCCAGGCAGGGCCGGGACACATTAATTCACCCCTCCACTTT. Protein product: CASSQAGPGHINSPLHF.

The chain recombines TRBV9 with TRBJ1-1; weak D call: TRBD1 (6 bases). The V and J ends lost 0 bases and 5 bases respectively, with 11 bases between them. The CDR3 extends over 14 amino acids. Germline lookup yields CDR1 SGDLS and CDR2 YYNGEE. The CDR3 sequence: CASSVGTEKTEAFF. As DNA, the CDR3 is TGTGCCAGCAGCGTAGGGACAGAGAAGACTGAAGCTTTCTTT.

V is TRBV5-5 and J is TRBJ2-1; 11 bases are a match to TRBD2. V gave up 5 bases and J gave up 2 bases; unmatched junction bases: 3. This CDR3 contains 15 residues. Per germline, CDR1 SGHKS and CDR2 YYEKEE (reference sequence). CDR3 in amino acids: CASRVLAGAYNEQFF. As DNA, the CDR3 is TGTGCCAGCAGGGTACTAGCGGGGGCCTACAATGAGCAGTTCTTC.

The V call is TRBV18, the J call TRBJ2-2, with 9 bases that match TRBD1. CDR1 is KGHSH and CDR2 is LQKENI in the germline V gene. V trimming: 9 bases; J trimming: 4 bases; junction bases outside the gene matches: 9. The CDR3 consists of 15 residues. This CDR3 is CASTPGQGSTGELFF. The CDR3 coding sequence is TGTGCCAGTACCCCGGGACAGGGATCCACCGGGGAGCTGTTTTTT.

This sequence joins TRBV6-2 or TRBV6-3 and TRBJ2-4; possible D gene TRBD2, 5 bases. This CDR3 spans 17 amino acids. Trimming took off 0 bases at V and 0 bases at J, with 12 bases between the two ends. Germline CDR1 reads MNHEY; CDR2 reads SVGEGT. The CDR3 protein is CASSYSRVGLAKNIQYF. CDR3 DNA sequence: TGTGCCAGCAGTTACTCGAGGGTCGGCTTAGCCAAAAACATTCAGTACTTC.

This clone is a singleton in its sample. This chain joins TRBV2 and TRBJ2-4, with D possibly being TRBD1 (6 bases). This CDR3 is 14 amino acids long. Germline loops: CDR1 SNHLY, CDR2 FYNNEI. Trimming stripped 7 bases from V and 0 bases from J, with 10 bases between. In DNA form, the CDR3 reads TGTGCCAGCAAGGGGGAGATAGCCAAAAACATTCAGTACTTC. This encodes CASKGEIAKNIQYF.

The chain recombines TRBV19 with TRBJ2-2; 8 bases agree with TRBD2. The J segment lost 0 bases and the V segment lost 7 bases, leaving 13 bases of the junction unmatched. Germline CDR1 reads LNHDA; CDR2 reads SQIVND (reference sequence). This CDR3 has 18 residues. Here the CDR3 reads CASTSVRGGAPNTGELFF. Written as DNA, the CDR3 is TGTGCCAGTACCTCAGTTCGGGGGGGGGCCCCGAACACCGGGGAGCTGTTTTTT.

The CDR3 DNA reads as TGCGCCAGCAGGACGGGGGTTCGGGGTAATGAAAAACTGTTTTTT. It yields the protein CASRTGVRGNEKLFF. V is TRBV5-1 and J is TRBJ1-4, with a weak D call TRBD1 (5 bases). The germline V and J ends were trimmed by 5 bases and 4 bases, with 15 bases remaining between them. The CDR3 is 15 residues long. The germline CDR1 and CDR2 sequences are SGHRS and YFSETQ.

The gene calls are TRBV27 and TRBJ1-2, with TRBD1 identical over 10 bases. V dropped 2 bases and J dropped 8; count of bases not matched to a gene: 5. CDR1 and CDR2 from the germline V gene are MNHEY and SMNVEV (reference sequence). The CDR3 runs 14 residues. The CDR3 region is CASSLESGQGGYTF. The CDR3, as DNA: TGTGCCAGCAGTTTAGAATCGGGACAGGGGGGCTACACCTTC.

Note on this clone: One end of the junction varies from germline; a read error may be responsible. The chain recombines TRBV20-1 with TRBJ1-2; 7 bases are shared with TRBD1. Germline CDR1 reads DFQATT; CDR2 reads SNEGSKA (reference sequence). CDR3 length equals 11 residues. The CDR3 DNA follows: TGCAGTGCTAGAGAGGCCTCAGGGGGAGCCTTC. Protein product: CSAREASGGAF.

The CDR3 reads CASSSTSGGAYEQYF. The CDR3 nucleotides are TGTGCCAGCAGCTCCACCAGCGGGGGGGCCTACGAGCAGTACTTC. The chain has TRBV7-3 and TRBJ2-7; 10 bases line up with TRBD2. Germline values: CDR1 SGHTA, CDR2 FQGTGA. After removal of 4 bases from V and 2 bases from J, the junction contained 5 bases not matched to a gene. This CDR3 has 15 residues.

J is TRBJ1-3 and V is TRBV12-2; TRBD1 was called by the table and not checked on the DNA. TRBV12-2 is labeled a pseudogene. CDR3 length: 15 residues. Here the CDR3 reads CASRLAQNTGNTIYF. CDR3 in DNA: TGTGCAAGTCGCTTAGCGCAGAATACGGGAAACACCATATATTTT.

The chain recombines TRBV11-2 with TRBJ1-2, with TRBD1 matching over 8 bases. CDR1 is SGHAT, CDR2 FQNNGV, per germline. This CDR3 comprises 17 residues. Losses at the gene ends were 5 bases for V and 3 bases for J; bases not matched to a gene: 14. The CDR3 DNA follows: TGTGCCAGCAGCCGCTTCCTCTACCTGACAGGGGACTATGGCTACACCTTC. It is translated as CASSRFLYLTGDYGYTF.